The rows below give T cell receptor beta chains drawn from one sample of a study of CD8 T cells in Susac syndrome. In TCRdb, the immunoSEQ multiplex PCR reads were re-called with MiXCR into one record per CDR3 protein. Altogether approximately 46,000 distinct CDR3 sequences are present, more than 85% being singletons, with the ten largest covering roughly 0.4%. What was sequenced was CD8+ T cells from PBMCs. The origin of the receptors is a human donor in good health. CDR3s include the opening cysteine and the closing phenylalanine or tryptophan. A D gene is named only where the DNA matches it firmly. Where a row states a size, it is once, few, many or the class of an expanded clone; other rows omit it.

clone size	V gene	J gene	D gene	CDR3 protein	CDR3 DNA
-	TRBV6-6	TRBJ2-7	TRBD2	CASSYGLAGVYEQYF	TGTGCCAGCAGTTATGGCCTAGCGGGAGTCTACGAGCAGTACTTC
-	TRBV20-1	TRBJ2-1	-	CSARYGGPYNEQFF	TGCAGTGCTAGGTACGGGGGGCCCTACAATGAGCAGTTCTTC
-	TRBV7-9	TRBJ2-3	-	CASSYGGDTQYF	TGTGCCAGCAGCTATGGTGGCGATACGCAGTATTTT
-	TRBV6-2/TRBV6-3	TRBJ2-1	TRBD2	CASRPTSGSSYNEQFF	TGTGCCAGCAGACCGACTAGCGGGAGCTCCTACAATGAGCAGTTCTTC
-	TRBV13	TRBJ2-7	TRBD1	CASSSSRTGPNEQYF	TGTGCCAGCAGCTCCAGTCGGACAGGGCCAAACGAGCAGTACTTC
-	TRBV2	TRBJ2-7	TRBD2	CASSGGAGGTYEQYF	TGTGCCAGCAGTGGGGGAGCGGGAGGCACCTACGAGCAGTACTTC
-	TRBV3-1	TRBJ2-1	TRBD2	CASSRTSGRLLEQFF	TGTGCCAGCAGCCGGACTAGCGGGAGGCTTCTTGAGCAGTTCTTC
-	TRBV19	TRBJ2-4	-	CASSIAGRVAKNIQYF	TGTGCCAGTAGTATAGCGGGCAGGGTAGCCAAAAACATTCAGTACTTC
-	TRBV11-2	TRBJ2-5	TRBD2	CASSSLDGRSWAQYF	TGTGCCAGCAGCTCCCTGGACGGGAGGAGTTGGGCCCAGTACTTC
once	TRBV27	TRBJ2-7	-	CASSLGRISTYEQYF	TGTGCCAGCAGTTTAGGGAGAATCTCAACCTACGAGCAGTACTTC
-	TRBV4-3	TRBJ2-7	TRBD1	CASSPMTGPYEQYF	TGCGCCAGCAGCCCGATGACAGGGCCCTACGAGCAGTACTTC
few	TRBV27	TRBJ1-1	-	CASSSTGNTEAFF	TGTGCCAGCAGTTCAACAGGAAACACTGAAGCTTTCTTT
few	TRBV2	TRBJ2-7	-	CASSEGTAYEQYF	TGTGCCAGCAGTGAAGGGACAGCCTACGAGCAGTACTTC
-	TRBV19	TRBJ2-1	-	CASLSKYNEQFF	TGTGCCAGTCTCTCAAAGTACAATGAGCAGTTCTTC
-	TRBV29-1	TRBJ1-2	-	CSVEDGRSNYGYTF	TGCAGCGTTGAAGACGGCCGAAGTAACTATGGCTACACCTTC